The present TCR beta chain was sequenced within a study of CD8 T cells in Susac syndrome. This CDR3 has 12 amino acids. With 8 bases removed from V and 5 bases from J, the gap between germline ends came to 12 bases. In germline, CDR1 is SGHAT, CDR2 FQNNGV. RNA was extracted with the RNeasy kit, and a quantity of roughly 0.5 to 1 ug was reverse transcribed using random hexamers. TCRdb re-called the immunoSEQ multiplex PCR reads with MiXCR, one entry per CDR3 protein. Of under 200,000 distinct CDR3 sequences in the sample, 90% to 95% were seen once. This clonotype was sampled from a human donor in good health. J is TRBJ2-5 and V is TRBV11-2; the D gene is possibly TRBD2 (7 bases). The sample was CD4+ T cells from PBMCs. The CDR3 DNA sequence: TGTGCCAGCGGGGGGGGCCGGGAGACCCAGTACTTC. Its protein is CASGGGRETQYF.